This TCR beta chain derives from a study of T cell changes during pregnancy in multiple sclerosis. The germline V gene has CDR1 MNHEY and CDR2 SVGAGI. After removal of 0 bases from V and 7 bases from J, the junction contained 3 bases not matched to a gene. This CDR3 is 14 amino acids long. To note about this clone: This specimen includes other DNA sequences encoding the same CDR3.

The assay was immunoSEQ multiplex PCR, and TCRdb's table has in-frame clones only and misses some. The data contain 50,000 to 60,000 clones, roughly nine tenths of them singletons. The receptor was derived from a female donor with multiple sclerosis, enrolled in a pregnancy study. The chain links TRBV6-5 to TRBJ2-5, with 9 bases identical to TRBD2. Source: CD4+ T cells from peripheral blood mononuclear cells, taken in the third trimester of pregnancy. The CDR3 bases are TGTGCCAGCAGTTACTCTGGCGGGAGGGGGACCCAGTACTTC. It is translated as CASSYSGGRGTQYF.